The 29 T cell receptor beta chains given below trace back to one sample, sequenced in a study of blood T cell repertoires in COVID-19. Profiled with immunoSEQ multiplex PCR; TCRdb holds only in-frame clones, not every one. Of around 80,000 clones in the sample, approximately 90% were seen once. The sample was peripheral blood. These receptors came from a woman older than 75 with acute or convalescent COVID-19.

J is TRBJ2-5 and V is TRBV19; D is perhaps TRBD1 (6 bases). The V end was cut by 5 bases, the J end by 2 bases, with 18 bases between. CDR1 and CDR2 (germline): LNHDA, SQIVND (reference sequence). CDR3 length: 16 residues. CDR3 in amino acids: CASSQQGGGHQETQYF. The CDR3 nucleotides are TGTGCCAGTAGTCAACAGGGTGGGGGCCATCAAGAGACCCAGTACTTC.

The J gene is TRBJ2-6, the V gene TRBV2, with D possibly TRBD1 on 6 matching bases. The CDR3 is 14 residues long. The V end was cut by 8 bases, the J end by 1 base, with 9 bases between. Per germline, CDR1 SNHLY and CDR2 FYNNEI. CDR3 DNA sequence: TGTGCCAGCGAAGGGGGATCTGGGGCCAACGTCCTGACTTTC. It codes for CASEGGSGANVLTF.

This chain joins TRBV12-3 or TRBV12-4 and TRBJ2-5; D is perhaps TRBD2 (5 bases). CDR3 size: 11 residues. V was pared by 6 bases and J by 5 bases, with 7 bases between. The chain's CDR3 is CASRSGETQYF. The CDR3 DNA sequence: TGTGCCAGCAGGTCGGGGGAGACCCAGTACTTC.

This chain joins TRBV4-2 and TRBJ2-5; TRBD1 is a possible D gene (5 bases). Germline CDR1 LGHNA, CDR2 YNFKEQ. The CDR3 spans 13 residues. Trimming pared 4 bases from V and 2 bases from J, leaving 8 bases between. CDR3 in DNA: TGTGCCAGCAGCCCCCGACAGCAAGAGACCCAGTACTTC. Protein: CASSPRQQETQYF.

The V and J genes are TRBV6-1 and TRBJ2-6; 11 bases match TRBD2. The germline CDR1 and CDR2 sequences are MNHNS and SASEGT. The CDR3 length is 17 residues. V gave up 4 bases and J gave up 4 bases; unmatched junction bases: 6. The CDR3: CASSVLAGVSGANVLTF. The DNA of the CDR3 is TGTGCCAGCAGTGTACTAGCGGGAGTTTCCGGGGCCAACGTCCTGACTTTC.

The chain combines TRBV18 with TRBJ2-6; D not certain. Deletions cut 5 bases from V and 2 bases from J, with 13 bases between. The V gene's germline CDR1 is KGHSH and CDR2 LQKENI. The CDR3 is 16 amino acids. The CDR3 bases are TGTGCCAGCTCAGCGGCCCGGAAGACTGGGGCCAACGTCCTGACTTTC. This gives the protein CASSAARKTGANVLTF. Drawing the rest from reference TRBV18 and TRBJ2-6, the complete variable domain is NAGVMQNPRHLVRRRGQEARLRCSPMKGHSHVYWYRQLPEEGLKFMVYLQKENIIDESGMPKERFSAEFPKEGPSILRIQQVVRGDSAAYFCASSAARKTGANVLTFGAGSRLTVL.

J is TRBJ1-1 and V is TRBV10-3, with D possibly matching TRBD1 (5 bases). The V gene lost 6 bases and the J gene lost 4 bases, with 6 bases spanning the gap. There are 11 residues in the CDR3. Germline values: CDR1 ENHRY, CDR2 SYGVKD. The CDR3 DNA is TGTGCCATCAGCGGGGGCACTGAAGCTTTCTTT. Its translation: CAISGGTEAFF.

This chain connects TRBV6-5 to TRBJ1-3, with 7 bases matching TRBD1. Germline CDR1 is MNHEY and CDR2 is SVGAGI. The CDR3 has 14 residues. V was pared by 8 bases and J by 4 bases, with 8 bases of the junction left unmatched. The CDR3 region has the DNA TGTGCCAGCGACCTTAGGACAGGAGGAAACACCATATATTTT. Translation: CASDLRTGGNTIYF.

The chain recombines TRBV11-2 with TRBJ1-3; D might be TRBD1 (6 bases). Germline V lookup: CDR1 SGHAT, CDR2 FQNNGV. The CDR3 is 17 amino acids. V lost 1 base to trimming and J lost 0 bases, with 13 bases between them. The CDR3 is CASSLVLGASSGNTIYF. The CDR3 DNA is TGTGCCAGCAGCTTAGTTCTGGGGGCGAGCTCTGGAAACACCATATATTTT. Supplemented by reference TRBV11-2 and TRBJ1-3, the full variable domain reads EAGVAQSPRYKIIEKRQSVAFWCNPISGHATLYWYQQILGQGPKLLIQFQNNGVVDDSQLPKDRFSAERLKGVDSTLKIQPAKLEDSAVYLCASSLVLGASSGNTIYFGEGSWLTVV.

The rearrangement links TRBV18 to TRBJ1-4; 8 bases line up with TRBD1. Germline-derived CDR1 and CDR2 are KGHSH and LQKENI. The ends lost 0 bases at V and 10 bases at J; junction bases unmatched: 7. The CDR3 spans 15 residues. The CDR3, as DNA: TGTGCCAGCTCACCACCCGGGACAGGTGATGGAAAACTGTTTTTT. It codes for CASSPPGTGDGKLFF. Looking up the rest from reference TRBV18 and TRBJ1-4 gives the full variable domain: NAGVMQNPRHLVRRRGQEARLRCSPMKGHSHVYWYRQLPEEGLKFMVYLQKENIIDESGMPKERFSAEFPKEGPSILRIQQVVRGDSAAYFCASSPPGTGDGKLFFGSGTQLSVL.

The J gene is TRBJ1-6, the V gene TRBV19, with D possibly being TRBD1 (6 bases). The CDR3 has 15 residues. Trimming pared 3 bases from V and 7 bases from J, leaving 13 bases between. Germline values: CDR1 LNHDA, CDR2 SQIVND (reference sequence). CDR3 nucleotide sequence: TGTGCCAGTAGTATTGTGGGGGCTCGGAATTCACCCCTCCACTTT. Its translation: CASSIVGARNSPLHF.

The chain links TRBV7-9 to TRBJ1-6, with a weak D call TRBD1 (6 bases). Germline V CDR1 and CDR2: SEHNR, FQNEAQ (reference sequence). V lost 4 bases to trimming and J lost 8 bases, with 12 bases between them. The CDR3 sequence is 14 residues long. This chain's CDR3 is CASSSNRVHSPLHF. Written as DNA, the CDR3 is TGTGCCAGCAGCTCTAACAGGGTCCATTCACCCCTCCACTTT. Variable domain in full (rest from reference TRBV7-9 and TRBJ1-6): DTGVSQNPRHKITKRGQNVTFRCDPISEHNRLYWYRQTLGQGPEFLTYFQNEAQLEKSRLLSDRFSAERPKGSFSTLEIQRTEQGDSAMYLCASSSNRVHSPLHFGNGTRLTVT.

V usage is TRBV4-1 and J usage is TRBJ1-6; D is unclear. Germline-derived CDR1 and CDR2 are MGHRA and YSYEKL. Trimming cost V 0 bases and J 9 bases, with 15 bases left between them. This CDR3 has 16 residues. This chain's CDR3 is CASSQEENGRGSPLHF. The CDR3 bases are TGCGCCAGCAGCCAAGAGGAGAACGGGCGGGGTTCACCCCTCCACTTT.

The J gene is TRBJ1-5, the V gene TRBV7-8; 9 nucleotides line up with TRBD1. Germline V gene sequence: CDR1 SGHVS, CDR2 FQNEAQ. The CDR3 runs to 15 residues. Unmatched junction bases numbered 5, after V lost 5 bases and J lost 3 bases. This chain's CDR3 is CASSQGQGFNQPQHF. For the CDR3, the DNA is TGTGCCAGCAGCCAGGGACAGGGCTTCAATCAGCCCCAGCATTTT.

V and J are TRBV6-6 and TRBJ1-2; TRBD1 is a possible D gene (5 bases). CDR3 length: 15 residues. V was clipped by 6 bases and J by 4 bases, with 18 bases between them. The germline gives CDR1 MNHNY, CDR2 SVGAGI (reference sequence). The CDR3 sequence is CASSVRDGGGYGYTF. The DNA for the CDR3 is TGTGCCAGCAGCGTCCGGGACGGCGGGGGCTATGGCTACACCTTC.

This chain joins TRBV7-9 and TRBJ1-6; the D is unclear. The CDR3 has 15 residues. V lost 0 bases to trimming and J lost 3 bases, with 6 bases between them. Germline lookup yields CDR1 SEHNR and CDR2 FQNEAQ (reference sequence). This CDR3 reads CASSLATGYNSPLHF. The CDR3 nucleotides are TGTGCCAGCAGCTTAGCGACGGGCTATAATTCACCCCTCCACTTT.

The chain uses TRBV7-2 and TRBJ1-4, with TRBD1 identical over 7 bases. Germline lookup yields CDR1 SGHTA and CDR2 FQGNSA. The CDR3 sequence is 15 residues long. The V gene end was trimmed by 5 bases and the J gene end by 7 bases; junction bases not matched to a gene: 10. DNA for the CDR3: TGTGCCAGCAGCCAACGACAGGGCCTGGGTGAAAAACTGTTTTTT. This codes for CASSQRQGLGEKLFF.

V and J are TRBV10-3 and TRBJ1-6; D not resolved. Germline assignment: CDR1 ENHRY and CDR2 SYGVKD. With 4 bases removed from V and 9 bases from J, the gap between germline ends came to 13 bases. CDR3 length equals 14 residues. CDR3 loop: CAISGGEESSPLHF. As DNA, the CDR3 is TGTGCCATCAGTGGCGGGGAGGAATCTTCACCCCTCCACTTT.

The CDR3 here is CASSWTGSSYEQYF. DNA of the CDR3: TGCGCCAGCAGTTGGACAGGGAGTTCCTACGAGCAGTACTTC. The rearrangement joins TRBV4-1 to TRBJ2-7; 8 nucleotides line up with TRBD1. CDR3 length equals 14 residues. Trimming took 6 bases from V and 1 from J; bases not matched to a gene: 5. Per germline, CDR1 MGHRA and CDR2 YSYEKL.

This clone has just one count. The chain employs TRBV2 and TRBJ1-6, with D maybe TRBD1 (6 bases). CDR3 length equals 15 residues. The germline V gene encodes CDR1 SNHLY and CDR2 FYNNEI. V lost 3 bases and J 4 bases, leaving 10 bases between the germline ends. CDR3 in amino acids: CASSDRGKYNSPLHF. CDR3 DNA sequence: TGTGCCAGCAGTGATAGGGGGAAGTATAATTCACCCCTCCACTTT.

As DNA, the CDR3 is TGTGCCAGCAGCTCAGGACAGGGGAACACTGAAGCTTTCTTT. It yields the protein CASSSGQGNTEAFF. V gene TRBV11-1 combines with J gene TRBJ1-1; 8 bases line up with TRBD1. Germline V gene data show CDR1 as SGHAT and CDR2 as FQDESV (reference sequence). CDR3 size: 14 residues. With 4 bases clipped from V and 1 base from J, the junction kept 2 bases outside the gene matches.

The chain couples TRBV4-2 to TRBJ2-7, with TRBD1 identical over 7 bases. The CDR3 totals 14 residues. The J segment lost 4 bases and the V segment lost 1 base, leaving 4 bases of the junction unmatched. The V gene's germline CDR1 is LGHNA and CDR2 YNFKEQ. The CDR3 DNA is TGTGCCAGCAGCCAAGGCCGACAGGGTTACGAGCAGTACTTC. Its protein is CASSQGRQGYEQYF.

The chain joins TRBV5-1 to TRBJ2-7, with D tentatively TRBD1 (5 bases). CDR3 length equals 14 residues. Trimming pared 2 bases from V and 4 bases from J, leaving 13 bases between. The germline V gene encodes CDR1 SGHRS and CDR2 YFSETQ. The CDR3 loop reads CASSFDSWSYEQYF. The CDR3 nucleotides are TGCGCCAGCAGCTTCGACAGTTGGTCTTACGAGCAGTACTTC.

The chain uses TRBV5-1 and TRBJ1-6, with TRBD1 identical over 9 bases. CDR3 size: 14 residues. CDR1 is SGHRS and CDR2 is YFSETQ in the germline V gene. J was trimmed by 7 bases and V by 4 bases; bases with no gene match: 3. CDR3 DNA: TGCGCCAGCAGCGGAACAGGGGGCAATTCACCCCTCCACTTT. Residues: CASSGTGGNSPLHF.

The V call is TRBV11-2, the J call TRBJ2-4; 9 nucleotides align to TRBD2. This CDR3 has 16 amino acids. The germline gives CDR1 SGHAT, CDR2 FQNNGV. Losses at the gene ends were 5 bases for V and 0 bases for J; bases not matched to a gene: 5. The CDR3 DNA is TGTGCCAGCAGCCCACTAGCGGGCCTAGCCAAAAACATTCAGTACTTC. It codes for CASSPLAGLAKNIQYF.

The chain links TRBV7-2 to TRBJ2-1; the match to TRBD2 covers 10 bases. CDR1 SGHTA and CDR2 FQGNSA come from the germline V gene. The junction had 8 bases not matched to a gene; V was cut back by 1 base and J by 14 bases. CDR3 length equals 14 residues. CDR3 nucleotide sequence: TGTGCCAGCAGCTTAGTAACTAGCGGGAAAGGGAAGTTCTTC. Translated: CASSLVTSGKGKFF. The whole variable domain, remainder taken from reference TRBV7-2 and TRBJ2-1, is GAGVSQSPSNKVTEKGKDVELRCDPISGHTALYWYRQSLGQGLEFLIYFQGNSAPDKSGLPSDRFSAERTGGSVSTLTIQRTQQEDSAVYLCASSLVTSGKGKFFGPGTRLTVL.

The chain uses TRBV7-2 and TRBJ1-5; D gene ambiguous. The CDR3 covers 16 residues. V was shortened by 2 bases and J by 0 bases, with 11 bases between the two germline ends. The V gene's germline CDR1 is SGHTA and CDR2 FQGNSA. For the CDR3, the DNA is TGTGCCAGCAGCTTATCGCAGGCATATAGCAATCAGCCCCAGCATTTT. Protein sequence: CASSLSQAYSNQPQHF.

V usage is TRBV3-1 (or the pseudogene TRBV3-2) and J usage is TRBJ2-3; TRBD2 aligns across 12 bases. This CDR3 contains 17 residues. J gave up 7 bases and V 5 bases, and 13 bases lay outside the gene matches. Germline loops: CDR1 LGHDT, CDR2 YNNKEL (reference sequence). The CDR3, as DNA: TGTGCCAGCAGCTCCAGACTAGCGGGGGACCGTACGAATACGCAGTATTTT. It encodes CASSSRLAGDRTNTQYF.

This chain connects TRBV5-1 to TRBJ1-5; weak D call: TRBD1 (5 bases). Trimming removed 0 bases at V and 0 bases at J, with 13 bases between. CDR3 size: 17 residues. The germline V gene has CDR1 SGHRS and CDR2 YFSETQ. CDR3 in amino acids: CASSLAGGIDSNQPQHF. The CDR3 DNA follows: TGCGCCAGCAGCTTGGCCGGGGGGATAGATAGCAATCAGCCCCAGCATTTT.